Below, 27 T cell receptor beta chains from the same sample are listed, as sequenced in a study of regulatory T cells in long-lasting Graves disease. Both iRepertoire HTBI primers and Arm-PCR of CDR3 regions were used to build the TCR beta libraries. TCRdb fed the multiplex PCR reads into MiXCR, producing one record per CDR3 protein. The sample carries approximately 390,000 distinct CDR3 sequences, about a sixth recorded once. Time point here: newly diagnosed GD, antithyroid drugs for less than 3 months. PBMC RNA was the source of the TCR library. This same sample was also taken into another study, of T cells in Graves' hyperthyroidism and ophthalmopathy.

The source was peripheral blood mononuclear cells (PBMCs), collected at new diagnosis, from a patient treated with antithyroid drugs. The receptor set was obtained from a woman younger than 35 with Graves disease.

This clonotype was counted only a few times. The chain is built from TRBV5-6 and TRBJ1-3; D might be TRBD1 (5 bases). V lost 0 bases, J lost 9 bases, and 25 bases lay in between. The CDR3 loop spans 18 amino acids. Looked up from germline, CDR1 is SGHDT and CDR2 is YYEEEE. The CDR3 sequence is CASSLVSMAGAKKGTIYF. The CDR3 nucleotides read TGTGCCAGCAGCTTGGTTTCCATGGCCGGGGCCAAAAAGGGCACCATATATTTT.

For the CDR3, the DNA is TGTGCCAGCAGTTACTCGTTTGGAATTGATAAAGCTTTCTTT. Amino acids: CASSYSFGIDKAFF. J is TRBJ1-1 and V is TRBV6-2 or TRBV6-3, with no clear D. The CDR3 runs to 14 residues. The germline gives CDR1 MNHEY, CDR2 SVGEGT. V was clipped by 0 bases and J by 9 bases, with 14 bases between them.

At least ten counts were recorded for this clonotype. V and J are TRBV2 and TRBJ1-4; D perhaps matches TRBD1 (6 bases). Germline CDR1 and CDR2: SNHLY and FYNNEI. CDR3 size: 13 residues. V was pared by 2 bases and J by 8 bases, with 9 bases between. This chain's CDR3 is CASSEYREEKLFF. CDR3 DNA sequence: TGTGCCAGCAGTGAATACAGGGAGGAAAAACTGTTTTTT.

This clonotype was seen repeatedly, ten times or more. The chain couples TRBV15 to TRBJ2-5; TRBD2 matches at 9 bases. The junction had 6 bases not matched to a gene; V was cut back by 0 bases and J by 4 bases. Germline V gene sequence: CDR1 LNHNV, CDR2 YYDKDF (reference sequence). This CDR3 has 16 amino acids. The CDR3 coding sequence is TGTGCCACCAGCAGAGAGCGGGGGGGCCTTAGAGAGACCCAGTACTTC. It is translated as CATSRERGGLRETQYF.

This clonotype was found many times. The rearrangement links TRBV5-6 to TRBJ1-1; TRBD1 matches 8 bases. Trimming at V came to 7 bases and at J to 7 bases, leaving 15 bases not matched to a gene. This CDR3 is built from 15 residues. CDR1 is SGHDT, CDR2 YYEEEE, per germline. The CDR3 is CASRSGQGLGDEAFF. CDR3 DNA sequence: TGTGCCAGCCGTTCAGGACAGGGTTTAGGAGATGAAGCTTTCTTT. The complete variable domain, with remaining parts taken from reference TRBV5-6 and TRBJ1-1, reads DAGVTQSPTHLIKTRGQQVTLRCSPKSGHDTVSWYQQALGQGPQFIFQYYEEEERQRGNFPDRFSGHQFPNYSSELNVNALLLGDSALYLCASRSGQGLGDEAFFGQGTRLTVV.

The sample holds many counts of this clonotype. The chain couples TRBV2 to TRBJ2-7; 7 nucleotides line up with TRBD1. V was clipped by 8 bases and J by 0 bases; unmatched bases: 7. CDR1 is SNHLY, CDR2 FYNNEI, per germline. The CDR3 runs to 14 residues. CDR3 nucleotide sequence: TGTGCCAGCGGGGGACAGACCGGCTCCTACGAGCAGTACTTC. Its translation is CASGGQTGSYEQYF.

This clonotype was observed many times. The chain carries TRBV7-2 and TRBJ2-1; 9 positions match TRBD2. Trimming at V came to 6 bases and at J to 6 bases, leaving 9 bases not matched to a gene. The V gene's germline CDR1 is SGHTA and CDR2 FQGNSA. CDR3 length: 15 amino acids. CDR3 in DNA: TGTGCCAGCAGTCGCATGGCGGGGGGGTTCAATGAGCAGTTCTTC. Translation gives CASSRMAGGFNEQFF.

This clonotype was picked up many times. The chain has TRBV5-1 and TRBJ2-7; 7 bases fit TRBD1. In germline, CDR1 is SGHRS, CDR2 YFSETQ. Trimming took 4 bases from V and 5 from J; bases not matched to a gene: 12. CDR3 size: 15 residues. The CDR3 sequence is CASSAGDSTRDEQYF. In DNA, the CDR3 is TGCGCCAGCAGCGCAGGGGACAGCACAAGGGACGAGCAGTACTTC.

The chain couples TRBV9 to TRBJ1-2; unclear D gene. Deletions cut 4 bases from V and 3 bases from J, with 13 bases between. The germline gives CDR1 SGDLS, CDR2 YYNGEE. The CDR3 runs 14 residues. Here the CDR3 reads CASSRSDGYYGYTF. CDR3 nucleotides: TGTGCCAGCAGCCGCTCGGACGGGTACTATGGCTACACCTTC.

At least ten counts were recorded for this clonotype. The genes are TRBV5-1 and TRBJ2-3; D is possibly TRBD2 (5 bases). This CDR3 spans 15 amino acids. Trimming took off 0 bases at V and 2 bases at J, with 10 bases between the two ends. In germline, CDR1 is SGHRS, CDR2 YFSETQ. The CDR3 nucleotides are TGCGCCAGCAGCTTGGCCGGGGTCGTCACAGATACGCAGTATTTT. Protein: CASSLAGVVTDTQYF.

This clonotype was recorded many times. The chain combines TRBV28 with TRBJ2-2, with D possibly being TRBD1 or TRBD2 (5 bases each). V lost 2 bases, J lost 7 bases, and 11 bases lay in between. The CDR3 extends over 14 amino acids. Germline V gene lookup returns CDR1 MDHEN and CDR2 SYDVKM. The CDR3 coding sequence is TGTGCCAGCAGTTTACAGGGAGAAGTCGGGGAGCTGTTTTTT. This codes for CASSLQGEVGELFF.

The sample holds a few counts of this clonotype. This probably arose from a read error, given a far larger clone one base away. The chain is built from TRBV6-2 or TRBV6-3 and TRBJ2-7; D might be TRBD2 (6 bases). The CDR3 is made up of 15 amino acids. In germline, CDR1 is MNHEY, CDR2 SVGEGT. V lost 5 bases to trimming and J lost 3 bases, with 17 bases between them. The CDR3 is CASSVMGGDVYEQYF. In DNA form, the CDR3 reads TGTGCCAGCAGTGTAATGGGGGGAGACGTCTACGAGCAGTACTTC.

J is TRBJ2-5 and V is TRBV6-9, with unresolved D. The CDR3 sequence is 16 residues long. The V and J ends lost 3 bases and 0 bases respectively, with 14 bases between them. CDR1 is MNHGY, CDR2 SVAAGI, per germline. CDR3 residues: CASSYSKNINQETQYF. The CDR3 bases are TGTGCCAGCAGTTACTCAAAAAATATCAACCAAGAGACCCAGTACTTC.

This clonotype was seen more than once but under ten times. The gene calls are TRBV12-3 or TRBV12-4 and TRBJ2-3; TRBD2 agrees at 12 bases. J gave up 2 bases and V 2 bases, and 5 bases lay outside the gene matches. The length of the CDR3 is 17 residues. The CDR3: CASSLMTSGGPTDTQYF. DNA for the CDR3: TGTGCCAGCAGTTTAATGACTAGCGGGGGTCCCACAGATACGCAGTATTTT.

This clonotype was detected ten times or more. V usage is TRBV20-1 and J usage is TRBJ1-5; D gene ambiguous. This CDR3 comprises 14 residues. CDR1 DFQATT and CDR2 SNEGSKA come from the germline V gene (reference sequence). The germline V and J ends were trimmed by 5 bases and 7 bases, with 18 bases remaining between them. CDR3 DNA: TGCAGTGCTCAAGGAGGTGGCAGGAACCAGCCCCAGCATTTT. It yields the protein CSAQGGGRNQPQHF.

The sample holds a few counts of this clonotype. V usage is TRBV6-5 and J usage is TRBJ1-4; tentative D call: TRBD1 (5 bases). The CDR3 is 19 residues long. Germline V gene sequence: CDR1 MNHEY, CDR2 SVGAGI. The V end lost 2 bases, the J end lost 0 bases, and 19 bases lay between the germline ends. The DNA for the CDR3 is TGTGCCAGCAGTTACGATCAGGGTTATGGGGATCCAACTAATGAAAAACTGTTTTTT. Protein sequence: CASSYDQGYGDPTNEKLFF.

V usage is TRBV7-9 and J usage is TRBJ1-3; tentative D call: TRBD1 (5 bases). The CDR3 covers 17 residues. The ends were cut back, 7 bases at V and 4 bases at J, with 23 bases in the middle. CDR1 is SEHNR, CDR2 FQNEAQ, per germline (reference sequence). The CDR3 DNA reads TGTGCCAGCACCCATGGGGGAACCGCTCGATTAGGAAACACCATATATTTT. Translated, it gives CASTHGGTARLGNTIYF.

This clonotype has a count of ten or more. The chain employs TRBV9 and TRBJ2-2; no definite D call. CDR1 and CDR2 from the germline V gene are SGDLS and YYNGEE. V lost 0 bases and J lost 0, with 9 bases in between. This CDR3 has 16 amino acids. The CDR3 DNA is TGTGCCAGCAGCGTAGCCGCAACACCGAACACCGGGGAGCTGTTTTTT. This encodes CASSVAATPNTGELFF.

The table lists this clonotype with a few counts. The J gene is TRBJ1-6, the V gene TRBV4-2; 7 nucleotides match TRBD1. Trimming removed 4 bases from V and 8 bases from J; junction bases left unmatched: 5. The CDR3 has 14 residues. Germline CDR1 and CDR2: LGHNA and YNFKEQ. The DNA of the CDR3 is TGTGCCAGCAGCCGGGGAGACAGGGATTCACCCCTCCACTTT. It is translated as CASSRGDRDSPLHF.

This clonotype was counted at least ten times. This rearrangement joins TRBV28 to TRBJ2-7; D is possibly TRBD2 (7 bases). The germline V and J ends were trimmed by 2 bases and 1 base, with 9 bases remaining between them. CDR3 size: 14 residues. The germline V gene has CDR1 MDHEN and CDR2 SYDVKM. The chain's CDR3 is CASSLGGASYEQYF. The CDR3 DNA is TGTGCCAGCAGTTTAGGGGGGGCTTCCTACGAGCAGTACTTC.

This clonotype was picked up a small number of times. The rearrangement links TRBV7-6 to TRBJ2-1, with D unresolved. Per germline, CDR1 SGHVS and CDR2 FNYEAQ. V was cut by 5 bases and J by 6 bases, with 11 bases left in between. This CDR3 spans 13 amino acids. The CDR3 loop reads CASSPSISNEQFF. The DNA of the CDR3 is TGTGCCAGCAGCCCCTCTATTAGCAATGAGCAGTTCTTC.

The chain carries TRBV24-1 and TRBJ2-1, with D unresolved. This CDR3 has 15 amino acids. The germline gives CDR1 KGHDR, CDR2 SFDVKD. V was clipped by 6 bases and J by 3 bases, with 14 bases between them. The chain's CDR3 is CATSYGSSIYNEQFF. In nucleotides, the CDR3 is TGTGCCACCAGTTACGGTAGTAGTATCTACAATGAGCAGTTCTTC.

V is TRBV4-1 and J is TRBJ2-7; D is uncertain. The CDR3 loop spans 13 amino acids. Trimming removed 1 base at V and 4 bases at J, with 8 bases between. CDR1 is MGHRA and CDR2 is YSYEKL in the germline V gene. CDR3 sequence (DNA): TGCGCCAGCAGCCAAGTAGGAATGTACGAGCAGTACTTC. Its protein is CASSQVGMYEQYF.

The rearrangement joins TRBV5-5 to TRBJ2-7; 12 nucleotides line up with TRBD2. CDR3 size: 16 residues. Germline V gene data show CDR1 as SGHKS and CDR2 as YYEKEE (reference sequence). V shed 4 bases and J 6 bases; nucleotides not matched to a gene: 11. The CDR3 coding sequence is TGTGCCAGCAGCCCAGGGGGGCTAGCGGGAGGGCCCGAGCAGTACTTC. Its protein is CASSPGGLAGGPEQYF.

Details on this clonotype: One junction end does not reproduce the germline sequence, and a read error may be involved. The rearrangement joins TRBV14 to TRBJ2-7; the D is unclear. CDR3 length: 14 residues. The germline V gene has CDR1 SGHDN and CDR2 FVKESK. Here the CDR3 DNA reads TGTGCCTGCAGCCTACGACGCGCGACCTACGAGCAGTACTTC. It translates to CACSLRRATYEQYF. The full variable domain, in which reference TRBV14 and TRBJ2-7 provide the parts outside the CDR3, is EAGVTQFPSHSVIEKGQTVTLRCDPISGHDNLYWYRRVMGKEIKFLLHFVKESKQDESGMPNNRFLAERTGGTYSTLKVQPAELEDSGVYFCACSLRRATYEQYFGPGTRLTVT.

In this sample, this clonotype turned up many times. The chain is built from TRBV27 and TRBJ2-2; 7 nucleotides line up with TRBD2. V shed 2 bases and J 2 bases; nucleotides not matched to a gene: 8. Germline V gives CDR1 MNHEY, CDR2 SMNVEV (reference sequence). CDR3 length: 17 amino acids. CDR3 coding DNA: TGTGCCAGCAGTTTAAATTTTCCGGGGGGAAACACCGGGGAGCTGTTTTTT. This translates into CASSLNFPGGNTGELFF.

This clonotype was detected ten times or more. The J gene is TRBJ2-7, the V gene TRBV24-1; tentative D call: TRBD2 (6 bases). The germline gives CDR1 KGHDR, CDR2 SFDVKD. The CDR3 runs to 15 residues. The V gene lost 7 bases and the J gene lost 4 bases, with 19 bases spanning the gap. The CDR3 coding sequence is TGTGCCACCAGCGGAGGGGCGGAGGGGATATACGAGCAGTACTTC. It encodes CATSGGAEGIYEQYF.